This T cell receptor beta chain appears in the sequencing data of a study of T-cell reconstitution after alpha-beta-depleted transplantation in children. Preparing the TCRbeta library involved the use of unique molecular identifiers. One entry per CDR3 protein results from TCRdb running MiXCR on the PCR reads. Altogether some 340,000 distinct CDR3 sequences are present, 9% to 12% being singletons, with the ten largest covering around 2.3%. Germline assignment: CDR1 DFQATT and CDR2 SNEGSKA (reference sequence). This CDR3 has 14 amino acids. The V gene lost 0 bases and the J gene lost 1 base, with 8 bases spanning the gap.

The sample in question was PBMCs from the stem cell graft donor, obtained from the stem cell graft. The source is a human donor who donated a stem cell graft to a child with acute lymphoblastic leukemia. The V and J genes are TRBV20-1 and TRBJ2-3; D perhaps matches TRBD2 (6 bases). The CDR3 protein is CSAREPSGTDTQYF. CDR3 in DNA: TGCAGTGCTAGAGAGCCTAGCGGCACAGATACGCAGTATTTT.